This T cell receptor beta chain was profiled in a study of cytomegalovirus exposure and HLA in healthy donors. Study-wide results and limits: Whilst most TCR sequences proved rare, a subset of public TCRs occurred across many donors. Productive rates of about 87% or about 30% were seen for most TCR beta V segments in an earlier analysis.

CDR3 length equals 16 residues. Germline loops: CDR1 MDHEN, CDR2 SYDVKM. The V and J ends lost 5 bases and 4 bases respectively, with 19 bases between them. This clone has just a few counts. The antigen is undetermined. The PCR was carried out with 60 Vbeta primers and 13 Jbeta primers. The method was immunoSEQ multiplex PCR; TCRdb's version includes in-frame clones alone and lacks a portion of them. The table records approximately 92,000 clones, over 70% of them present only once. The V call is TRBV28, the J call TRBJ2-3; TRBD1 is a possible D gene (6 bases). Sequenced: PBMCs. This TCR came from a man aged 55-75 years in good health and CMV-seronegative. The CDR3 DNA reads TGTGCCAGCAGTACTAATACAGGGTTCGAGGCAGATACGCAGTATTTT. Protein product: CASSTNTGFEADTQYF.